This T cell receptor (beta chain) was recorded in a study of cytomegalovirus exposure and HLA in healthy donors. This clone was counted between two and nine times. A multiplex PCR was run with 60 Vbeta primers and 13 Jbeta primers. Sequenced by immunoSEQ multiplex PCR; TCRdb stores in-frame clones only, minus some. The repertoire includes 160,000 or so clones, roughly 80% of them detected once, and about 9.6% sits in the top ten. Sequencing used PBMCs. The receptor's source is a man aged 18-30 years in good health and CMV-seropositive.

The CDR3 reads CASSLGMSGGNQPQHF. CDR3 DNA sequence: TGTGCCAGCAGCTTAGGCATGTCAGGGGGCAATCAGCCCCAGCATTTT. The chain uses TRBV11-3 and TRBJ1-5; a possible D gene is TRBD1 (6 bases). V lost 1 base, J lost 2 bases, and 12 bases lay in between. The CDR3 has 16 residues. Looked up from germline, CDR1 is SGHNT and CDR2 is YENEEA.